This T cell receptor beta chain originates from a study of blood T cell repertoires in COVID-19. Study-wide background: The study drew acute and convalescent COVID-19 samples from the United States, Italy and Spain. In each case, the material was cDNA or gDNA derived from T cells, B-cell-depleted T cells, or PBMCs.

Authors' processing steps: Amplifying reference gene primers gave estimates of nucleated cell counts. Some clones are missing from TCRdb's copy, which holds only in-frame ones; the method was immunoSEQ multiplex PCR. For V, J and clone size, that table is used; D and trimming come from the DNA. Of roughly 360,000 clones in the sample, 81% were seen once. The CDR3 consists of 15 residues. V was pared by 5 bases and J by 5 bases, with 7 bases of the junction left unmatched. CDR1 is SGHAT and CDR2 is FQNNGV in the germline V gene. The sample consisted of peripheral blood. The chain links TRBV11-2 to TRBJ2-1, with 9 nucleotides matching TRBD1. This TCR was sampled from a human donor with acute or convalescent COVID-19. The donor label of this sample is uncertain. CDR3 nucleotide sequence: TGTGCCAGCAGCCCAATGGGACAGGGCAACAATGAGCAGTTCTTC. Residues: CASSPMGQGNNEQFF.